The 30 T cell receptor beta chains reported below all come from one sample, sequenced in a study of blood T cell repertoires in COVID-19 (dated by TCRdb to about 2020). The library relied on the immunoSEQ multiplex PCR assay. TCRdb re-hosts the immuneACCESS table, in-frame sequences only. Its copies lack some clones; in the studies checked, an unresolved V gene accounts for under half of them, and the cause for the rest is not known. The sample table contains roughly 70,000 clones; only one count was recorded for around 78% of them. The ten largest clonotypes hold around 15% of the sample. Material: peripheral blood. The receptors were gathered from a human donor in a cohort sampled during active COVID-19.

The V and J genes are TRBV6-5 and TRBJ1-2; D might be TRBD1 (5 bases). The germline V gene has CDR1 MNHEY and CDR2 SVGAGI. The V end was cut by 6 bases, the J end by 5 bases, with 7 bases between. The CDR3 sequence is 11 residues long. This chain's CDR3 is CASSAGYGYTF. The CDR3 DNA follows: TGTGCCAGCAGCGCAGGGTATGGCTACACCTTC.

This clone was found once. The chain combines TRBV2 with TRBJ2-4; TRBD2 aligns across 10 bases. The CDR3 contains 14 residues. Unmatched junction bases numbered 12, after V lost 5 bases and J lost 14 bases. Germline V gene data show CDR1 as SNHLY and CDR2 as FYNNEI. CDR3 loop: CASSSFTSGTREYF. DNA for the CDR3: TGTGCCAGCAGTTCTTTTACTAGCGGGACCCGGGAGTACTTC.

The V call is TRBV19, the J call TRBJ2-2; tentatively, D is TRBD2 (6 bases). In germline, CDR1 is LNHDA, CDR2 SQIVND (reference sequence). V dropped 6 bases and J dropped 7 bases, with 9 bases sitting between them. The CDR3 length is 12 residues. The CDR3 protein is CASSGSGGELFF. In DNA form, the CDR3 reads TGTGCCAGTAGCGGGAGCGGCGGGGAGCTGTTTTTT.

The V gene is TRBV5-1, the J gene TRBJ2-5, with a weak D call TRBD2 (6 bases). Germline CDR1 is SGHRS and CDR2 is YFSETQ. The CDR3 length is 14 residues. Trimming pared 4 bases from V and 1 base from J, leaving 11 bases between. The CDR3, as DNA: TGCGCCAGCAGCGGCACTAGCAGCCAAGAGACCCAGTACTTC. Amino acid sequence: CASSGTSSQETQYF. The full variable domain, rest sourced from reference TRBV5-1 and TRBJ2-5, is KAGVTQTPRYLIKTRGQQVTLSCSPISGHRSVSWYQQTPGQGLQFLFEYFSETQRNKGNFPGRFSGRQFSNSRSEMNVSTLELGDSALYLCASSGTSSQETQYFGPGTRLLVL.

This chain joins TRBV12-5 and TRBJ2-7, with 10 positions matching TRBD1. This CDR3 has 16 amino acids. Looked up from germline, CDR1 is LGHNT and CDR2 is FRNRAP. The V and J ends lost 0 bases and 2 bases, in that order; junction bases with no gene match: 4. The CDR3 DNA reads TGTGCTAGTGGTTTGGTACTGGGGACAGGGGCCTACGAGCAGTACTTC. Encoded protein: CASGLVLGTGAYEQYF.

DNA for the CDR3: TGCGCCAGCAGCCAAGATCTAGGGGGGGCAAACACCATATATTTT. It is translated as CASSQDLGGANTIYF. V is TRBV4-3 and J is TRBJ1-3; TRBD1 is a possible D gene (6 bases). This CDR3 contains 15 residues. V gave up 0 bases and J gave up 6 bases, with 12 bases separating them. Germline CDR1 is LGHNA and CDR2 is YSLEER.

The chain carries TRBV11-1 and TRBJ2-6; 8 bases line up with TRBD2. The V and J ends lost 10 bases and 0 bases, in that order; junction bases with no gene match: 8. From germline, CDR1 is SGHAT and CDR2 FQDESV (reference sequence). This CDR3 is 16 amino acids long. DNA of the CDR3: TGTGCCACCAAAGCGGGAGCGAGCTCTGGGGCCAACGTCCTGACTTTC. Residues: CATKAGASSGANVLTF.

There are a few counts of this clone. The chain employs TRBV10-3 and TRBJ2-1; 8 bases line up with TRBD1. This CDR3 has 15 amino acids. Trimming took 6 bases from V and 1 from J; bases not matched to a gene: 5. Looked up from germline, CDR1 is ENHRY and CDR2 is SYGVKD. As DNA, the CDR3 is TGTGCCATCAGCCCCGGGACAGGATCCTACAATGAGCAGTTCTTC. Its protein is CAISPGTGSYNEQFF.

CDR3 loop: CASWGTSGRALGNEQFF. CDR3 DNA sequence: TGTGCCAGCTGGGGGACTAGCGGGAGAGCCCTAGGGAATGAGCAGTTCTTC. The gene calls are TRBV2 and TRBJ2-1; 14 bases map to TRBD2. Losses at the gene ends were 8 bases for V and 7 bases for J; bases not matched to a gene: 13. CDR1 SNHLY and CDR2 FYNNEI come from the germline V gene. The CDR3 runs 17 residues.

The chain uses TRBV5-1 and TRBJ2-6; D might be TRBD1 (6 bases). The CDR3 totals 15 residues. Germline V gene sequence: CDR1 SGHRS, CDR2 YFSETQ. V was cut by 0 bases and J by 3 bases, with 7 bases left in between. The CDR3 coding sequence is TGCGCCAGCAGCTTGGGGGGGCTTGGGGCCAACGTCCTGACTTTC. Amino acids: CASSLGGLGANVLTF.

The chain combines TRBV19 with TRBJ1-5; 7 nucleotides align to TRBD1. The germline V gene encodes CDR1 LNHDA and CDR2 SQIVND (reference sequence). CDR3 length: 16 amino acids. J lost 4 bases, V lost 1 base, and 7 bases had no gene match. This CDR3 is CASSIGGGQRNQPQHF. The CDR3 DNA follows: TGTGCCAGTAGTATAGGAGGGGGACAGAGAAATCAGCCCCAGCATTTT.

The chain recombines TRBV18 with TRBJ2-7; 7 bases fit TRBD1. V shed 3 bases and J 3 bases; nucleotides not matched to a gene: 11. CDR1 and CDR2 from the germline V gene are KGHSH and LQKENI. The CDR3 spans 16 residues. CDR3 amino acids: CASSPTLGQDIYEQYF. The CDR3 nucleotides read TGTGCCAGCTCACCCACCTTAGGACAGGATATCTACGAGCAGTACTTC.

Remarks on this clone: An end of the junction differs from the germline gene, which may be a read error. The rearrangement links TRBV20-1 to TRBJ2-7, with 7 bases matching TRBD1. The CDR3 has 11 residues. CDR1 and CDR2 from the germline V gene are DFQATT and SNEGSKA (reference sequence). CDR3 nucleotides: TGCAGTGCTACCCTTTCGGACAGGAGGATTTTC. Protein sequence: CSATLSDRRIF.

The chain carries TRBV9 and TRBJ2-1; 7 bases map to TRBD2. CDR1 SGDLS and CDR2 YYNGEE come from the germline V gene. V trimming: 1 base; J trimming: 7 bases; junction bases outside the gene matches: 5. This CDR3 contains 14 residues. CDR3 amino acids: CASSVRAGVNEQFF. The CDR3 DNA reads TGTGCCAGCAGCGTAAGGGCGGGAGTGAATGAGCAGTTCTTC.

The chain recombines TRBV7-6 with TRBJ1-4; no reliable D call. Germline CDR1 and CDR2: SGHVS and FNYEAQ. The V and J ends lost 1 base and 6 bases respectively, with 9 bases between them. There are 14 residues in the CDR3. The CDR3 nucleotides read TGTGCCAGCAGCTTAGGGGCCACCTATGAAAAACTGTTTTTT. Translating gives CASSLGATYEKLFF.

This sequence joins TRBV3-1 (or the pseudogene TRBV3-2) and TRBJ1-4, with 8 positions matching TRBD1. J gave up 0 bases and V 0 bases, and 6 bases lay outside the gene matches. Germline V gene lookup returns CDR1 LGHDT and CDR2 YNNKEL (reference sequence). The CDR3 contains 18 residues. CDR3 sequence: CASSQERQGSATNEKLFF. CDR3 bases: TGTGCCAGCAGCCAAGAGAGACAGGGGAGTGCAACTAATGAAAAACTGTTTTTT.

The J gene is TRBJ2-3, the V gene TRBV6-2 or TRBV6-3; 8 bases are a match to TRBD2. J was trimmed by 8 bases and V by 2 bases; bases with no gene match: 3. Germline loops: CDR1 MNHEY, CDR2 SVGEGT. This CDR3 region has 13 residues. The CDR3 coding sequence is TGTGCCAGCAGTTACAGCGGGAGCGGTACGCAGTATTTT. Amino acid sequence: CASSYSGSGTQYF.

The rearrangement uses TRBV30 and TRBJ1-5, with TRBD1 identical over 7 bases. Per the germline V gene, CDR1 is GTSNPN and CDR2 is SVGIG (reference sequence). J gave up 4 bases and V 3 bases, and 0 bases lay outside the gene matches. This CDR3 contains 12 residues. The CDR3 reads CAWRQGNQPQHF. CDR3 DNA sequence: TGTGCCTGGAGACAGGGGAATCAGCCCCAGCATTTT.

This chain uses TRBV28 with TRBJ1-2; 9 bases are a match to TRBD1. Trimming took 7 bases from V and 8 from J; bases not matched to a gene: 11. In germline, CDR1 is MDHEN, CDR2 SYDVKM. CDR3 length: 14 amino acids. The CDR3 DNA follows: TGTGCCAGCAAGGTGATCGGGACAGGGTCCGGCTACACCTTC. Residues: CASKVIGTGSGYTF.

This rearrangement joins TRBV2 to TRBJ2-7; a weak D match, TRBD2 (5 bases). Between the trimmed V and J ends, which lost 5 bases and 1 base, there was a span of 15 bases. This CDR3 contains 15 residues. The germline gives CDR1 SNHLY, CDR2 FYNNEI. The CDR3 DNA reads TGTGCCAGCAGTATCCGGCGGGCCACATCCTACGAGCAGTACTTC. Translation gives CASSIRRATSYEQYF.

This chain uses TRBV28 with TRBJ1-2; 7 bases map to TRBD1. The V gene's germline CDR1 is MDHEN and CDR2 SYDVKM. With 4 bases clipped from V and 5 bases from J, the junction kept 1 base outside the gene matches. The CDR3 spans 12 residues. CDR3 protein: CASSSGQYGYTF. The CDR3 DNA follows: TGTGCCAGCAGTTCGGGACAGTATGGCTACACCTTC.

The chain couples TRBV10-3 to TRBJ2-1; a weak D match, TRBD2 (5 bases). Germline V gene lookup returns CDR1 ENHRY and CDR2 SYGVKD. This CDR3 spans 15 amino acids. V gave up 7 bases and J gave up 2 bases, with 15 bases separating them. The chain's CDR3 is CAIKEELGTYNEQFF. The CDR3 bases are TGTGCCATCAAAGAGGAACTAGGAACCTACAATGAGCAGTTCTTC.

This chain links TRBV7-2 with TRBJ2-7; TRBD1 aligns across 7 bases. V lost 5 bases, J lost 3 bases, and 7 bases stayed unmatched. The CDR3 has 14 residues. Germline CDR1 SGHTA, CDR2 FQGNSA. The CDR3 loop is CASSHRQGIYEQYF. The CDR3 DNA reads TGTGCCAGCAGCCACAGACAGGGTATCTACGAGCAGTACTTC.

The rearrangement uses TRBV7-8 and TRBJ2-7; 8 bases are a match to TRBD2. This CDR3 is built from 15 residues. CDR1 and CDR2 (germline): SGHVS, FQNEAQ. J was trimmed by 4 bases and V by 7 bases; bases with no gene match: 12. CDR3 bases: TGTGCCAGCAACGAACGGTGGTCTAGCGGGTACGAGCAGTACTTC. Translating it yields CASNERWSSGYEQYF.

V is TRBV5-8 and J is TRBJ1-1, with no clear D. Germline V CDR1 and CDR2: SGHTS, YDEGEE. The CDR3 runs to 14 residues. Trimming took 0 bases from V and 3 from J, leaving 9 bases between them. CDR3 in DNA: TGTGCCAGCAGCTTGGGCCAGTATTACACTGAAGCTTTCTTT. Its translation: CASSLGQYYTEAFF.

V is TRBV7-2 and J is TRBJ2-7; no firm D call. Germline lookup yields CDR1 SGHTA and CDR2 FQGNSA. There are 15 residues in the CDR3. Trimming took off 3 bases at V and 0 bases at J, with 12 bases between the two ends. This chain's CDR3 is CASSFDSSSSYEQYF. CDR3 in DNA: TGTGCCAGCAGCTTCGACTCGTCCAGCTCCTACGAGCAGTACTTC.

The genes are TRBV30 and TRBJ1-6, with D unresolved. CDR1 and CDR2 (germline): GTSNPN, SVGIG (reference sequence). This CDR3 comprises 11 residues. Trimming shortened V by 4 bases and J by 10 bases, and 8 bases separated the two germline ends. CDR3 region: CAWNSLSPLHF. CDR3 DNA: TGTGCCTGGAACAGTTTGTCACCCCTCCACTTT.

The rearrangement joins TRBV5-4 to TRBJ2-4; 9 bases are a match to TRBD1. Germline V gene lookup returns CDR1 SGHNT and CDR2 YYREEE (reference sequence). V shed 4 bases and J 1 base; nucleotides not matched to a gene: 6. The CDR3 has 16 amino acids. The CDR3 nucleotides read TGTGCCAGCAGCGGCGAAGGGACAGGGGCCAAAAACATTCAGTACTTC. It is translated as CASSGEGTGAKNIQYF.

The chain couples TRBV10-1 to TRBJ2-1; D possibly corresponds to TRBD1 (6 bases). V lost 3 bases and J 8 bases, leaving 11 bases between the germline ends. The CDR3 is 13 amino acids. Germline loops: CDR1 WNHNN, CDR2 SYGVQD (reference sequence). The CDR3 reads CASSDSQGYEQFF. The CDR3 nucleotides are TGCGCCAGCAGTGATTCACAGGGTTATGAGCAGTTCTTC.

The chain couples TRBV12-3 or TRBV12-4 to TRBJ2-7; tentatively, D is TRBD2 (6 bases). Trimming removed 6 bases at V and 4 bases at J, with 10 bases between. This CDR3 comprises 12 residues. CDR3 nucleotides: TGTGCCAGCAGCCTGGAGGGTTACGAGCAGTACTTC. Its translation is CASSLEGYEQYF.